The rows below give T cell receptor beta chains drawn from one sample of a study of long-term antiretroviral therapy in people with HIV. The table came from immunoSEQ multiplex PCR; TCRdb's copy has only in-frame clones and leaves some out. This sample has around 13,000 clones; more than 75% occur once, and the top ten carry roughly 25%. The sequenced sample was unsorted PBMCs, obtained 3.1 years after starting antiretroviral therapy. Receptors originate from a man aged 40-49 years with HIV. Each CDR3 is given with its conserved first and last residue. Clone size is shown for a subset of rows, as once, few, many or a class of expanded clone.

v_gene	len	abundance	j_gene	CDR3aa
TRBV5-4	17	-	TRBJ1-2	CASRVGALGTGRSGYTF
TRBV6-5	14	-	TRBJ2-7	CASSRTRGPYEQYF
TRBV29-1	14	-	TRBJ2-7	CSVGGLAGAYEQYF
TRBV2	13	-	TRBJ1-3	CARTREVGNTIYF
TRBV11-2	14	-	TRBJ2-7	CASSLASRTYEQYF
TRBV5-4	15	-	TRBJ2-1	CASSTAGGSYNEQFF
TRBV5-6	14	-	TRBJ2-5	CASSLAALQETQYF
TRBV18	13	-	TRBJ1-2	CASSPGEGYGYTF
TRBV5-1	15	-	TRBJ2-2	CASSLMTGDTGELFF
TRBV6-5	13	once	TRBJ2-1	CASSRDSTNEQFF
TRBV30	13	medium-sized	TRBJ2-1	CAWSVAIYNEQFF
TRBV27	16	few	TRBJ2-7	CASSLSWGERTYEQYF
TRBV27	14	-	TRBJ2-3	CASSYAGNTDTQYF